This T cell receptor beta chain was documented in a study of radiotherapy plus CTLA-4 blockade in lung cancer. Using immunoSEQ multiplex PCR, the repertoire was profiled, and TCRdb retains in-frame clones only, with some absent. The sample contains tens of thousands of clones, around 90% of which appear only once. Germline V CDR1 and CDR2: MNHNS, SASEGT. Trimming removed 6 bases from V and 13 bases from J; junction bases left unmatched: 8. The length of the CDR3 is 11 residues. This material consisted of peripheral blood, taken from a patient treated with radiotherapy plus ipilimumab. This chain links TRBV6-1 with TRBJ2-5; 7 bases line up with TRBD2. The clonotype comes from a human donor with non-small cell lung cancer that progressed on radiotherapy plus ipilimumab. CDR3: CASRGTMNGYF. CDR3 DNA sequence: TGTGCCAGCAGGGGGACTATGAACGGGTACTTC.